The entry below describes one T cell receptor (beta chain). Authors' methods: Estimation of nucleated cell counts was performed using reference gene primer amplification. Here immunoSEQ multiplex PCR was the method, and the copy in TCRdb shows in-frame clones only, minus some. Clonal size and the V and J genes are those of that table, whereas D and trimming came from the DNA. The data hold approximately 250,000 clones, with 88% observed a single time. This sample was included in a study of blood T cell repertoires in COVID-19. Seattle's cohort entered during active infection and was followed longitudinally. Germline V gene sequence: CDR1 MNHEY, CDR2 SVGEGT. This CDR3 region has 17 residues. The trim removed 5 bases at V and 3 bases at J, leaving 11 bases unmatched.

This TCR was sampled from a woman in her seventies with COVID-19, enrolled during active disease. The rearrangement links TRBV6-2 or TRBV6-3 to TRBJ2-7; the match to TRBD2 covers 12 bases. Material for sequencing was peripheral blood. CDR3 DNA: TGTGCCAGCAGTAAGTCCCTAGCGGGAGGGACGTACTACGAGCAGTACTTC. This encodes CASSKSLAGGTYYEQYF.